This is a list of T cell receptor beta chains from one sample in a study of cytomegalovirus exposure and HLA in healthy donors. Only in-frame clones appear in the TCRdb table, and some are missing; sequencing was by immunoSEQ multiplex PCR. The sample lists some 180,000 clones; 65% to 85% were seen once. The sample consisted of PBMCs. The receptors derive from a female donor in good health and CMV-seronegative. Both conserved end residues are part of each CDR3. A D gene is named only where the DNA matches it firmly.

D gene,V gene,CDR3 protein
-,TRBV21-1,CASSKPPGQYSSYYEQYF
-,TRBV5-1,CASSPEGGSYGYTF
TRBD1,TRBV7-8,CASSLRTGGAYEQYF
-,TRBV25-1,CASSGLDTQYF
-,TRBV5-4,CASSPASGETQYF
TRBD1,TRBV4-1,CASSPSGGGLEQYF
-,TRBV6-1,CASSTDLGGPYEQYF
TRBD1,TRBV7-9,CASSLGGTVWSQHF
-,TRBV27,CASSLFSGPRRGRNEQFF
-,TRBV25-1,CASSEWGRDPDTQYF